This TCR beta chain was observed in a study of siplizumab effects on memory and regulatory T cells. Study-wide results and limits: Some alloreactive sequences were traceable to unstimulated CD4+ memory cells, and siplizumab significantly reduced them. On average, about 69% of mappable alloreactive CD4+ clones were Treg-derived under siplizumab, against 26.9% in controls. Unstimulated subsets contained matches for only a minor fraction of alloreactive clones.

The germline V gene has CDR1 SGHAT and CDR2 FQNNGV. The V end lost 2 bases, the J end lost 3 bases, and 0 bases lay between the germline ends. The CDR3 totals 11 residues. Worth noting for this clone: Its specificity is not known.

The repertoire was sequenced with immunoSEQ multiplex PCR; TCRdb's copy has only in-frame clones and lacks some. Here the sample spans about 99,000 clones, 93% being singletons. The J gene is TRBJ2-3, the V gene TRBV11-2; D remains ambiguous. This sequence was found in a human donor in good health. Input material: Tregs sorted from blood. The CDR3 DNA reads as TGTGCCAGCAGCTTAACAGATACGCAGTATTTT. Its protein product is CASSLTDTQYF.